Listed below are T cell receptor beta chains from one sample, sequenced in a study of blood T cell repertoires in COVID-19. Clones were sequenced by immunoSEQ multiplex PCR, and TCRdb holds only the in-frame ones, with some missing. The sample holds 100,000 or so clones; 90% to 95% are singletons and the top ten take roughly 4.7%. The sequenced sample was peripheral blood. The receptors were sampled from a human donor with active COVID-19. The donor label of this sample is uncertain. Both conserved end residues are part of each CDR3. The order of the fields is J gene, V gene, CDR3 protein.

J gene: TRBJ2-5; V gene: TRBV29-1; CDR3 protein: CSGTTRQGAGETQYF
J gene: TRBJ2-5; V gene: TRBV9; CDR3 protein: CASSPQPAGGQETQYF
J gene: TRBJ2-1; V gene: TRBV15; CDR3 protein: CATSRVAGPYNEQFF
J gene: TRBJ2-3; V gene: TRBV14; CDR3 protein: CASSQMEDGYSTDTQYF
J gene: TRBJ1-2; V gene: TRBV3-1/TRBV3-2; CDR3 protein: CASSHRQGARDYGYTF
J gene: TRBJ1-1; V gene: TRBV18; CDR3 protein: CASSPDRGAGTEAFF
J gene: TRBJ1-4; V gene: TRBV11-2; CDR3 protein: CASSPRPWSEKLFF
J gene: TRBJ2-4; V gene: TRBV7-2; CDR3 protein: CASSQTSADQLAKNIQYF
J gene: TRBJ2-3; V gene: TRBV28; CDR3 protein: CASSLYRVSTDTQYF
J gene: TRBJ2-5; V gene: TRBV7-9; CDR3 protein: CASSLVGAGEETQYF
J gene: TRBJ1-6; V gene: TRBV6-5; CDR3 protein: CASSYSTPNNSPLHF
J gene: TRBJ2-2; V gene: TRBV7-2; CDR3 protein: CASSGSGGTGELFF
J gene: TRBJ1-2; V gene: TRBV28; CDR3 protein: CASRLQGRGYTF
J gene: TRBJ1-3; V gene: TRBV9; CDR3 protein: CASSDGGGGSSGNTIYF
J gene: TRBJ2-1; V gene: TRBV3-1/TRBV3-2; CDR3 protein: CASSQHTSINHNEQFF
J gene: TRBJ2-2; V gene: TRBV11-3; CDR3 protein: CASSPGGGRTRELFF
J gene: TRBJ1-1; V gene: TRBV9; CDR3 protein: CASSVDPRGTEAFF
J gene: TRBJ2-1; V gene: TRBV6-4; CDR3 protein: CASSDSGQGANYNEQFF
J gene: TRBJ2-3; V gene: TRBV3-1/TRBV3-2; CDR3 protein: CASSQSSGTQYF
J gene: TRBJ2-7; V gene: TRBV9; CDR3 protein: CASSVGALAETYEQYF
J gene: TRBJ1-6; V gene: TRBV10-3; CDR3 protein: CATLDRGVANSPLHF
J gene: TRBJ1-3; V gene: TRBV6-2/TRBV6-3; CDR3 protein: CASSYSGGSGNTIYF
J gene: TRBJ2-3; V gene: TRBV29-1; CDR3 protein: CSVVGGSTDTQYF
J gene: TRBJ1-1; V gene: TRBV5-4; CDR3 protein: CASSLDRGQNTEAFF
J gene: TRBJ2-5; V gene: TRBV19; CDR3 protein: CASSMGRGPMETQYF